The 22 T cell receptor beta chains listed next were all sequenced from one sample in a study of T cell repertoires in cytomegalovirus infection. A single record per CDR3 protein comes from TCRdb applying MiXCR to the reads. The sample records hundreds of thousands of distinct CDR3 sequences, roughly 42% being singletons. These TCRs' antigens remain unknown. The sequencing here drew on cultured PBMCs, taken from culture after CMV antigen stimulation. These receptor sequences come from a human donor in good health (CMV status not recorded). Some clones in this sample may be carry-over from other donors' samples.

This clonotype has only a few counts. The chain joins TRBV7-2 to TRBJ2-7; D perhaps matches TRBD1 (6 bases). Germline V lookup: CDR1 SGHTA, CDR2 FQGNSA. This CDR3 is 17 amino acids long. V was cut by 4 bases and J by 2 bases, with 21 bases left in between. As DNA, the CDR3 is TGTGCCAGCAGCTCTCCGGCCGGGACAACGAATCCCTACGAGCAGTACTTC. Its protein is CASSSPAGTTNPYEQYF.

V and J are TRBV6-5 and TRBJ2-3; 9 bases match TRBD1. The V gene end was trimmed by 5 bases and the J gene end by 1 base; junction bases not matched to a gene: 10. The CDR3 totals 17 residues. CDR1 and CDR2 (germline): MNHEY, SVGAGI. The CDR3 sequence is CASSTGARTGGTDTQYF. The CDR3 nucleotides are TGTGCCAGCAGTACCGGGGCCCGGACAGGGGGCACAGATACGCAGTATTTT.

The chain has TRBV7-9 and TRBJ2-7; a possible D gene is TRBD1 (7 bases). The CDR3 has 14 residues. Germline loops: CDR1 SEHNR, CDR2 FQNEAQ (reference sequence). Trimming left V 3 bases short and J 4 bases short, with 13 bases between. In DNA form, the CDR3 reads TGTGCCAGCAGCTTCAGGGCGGGACAGTACGAGCAGTACTTC. It yields the protein CASSFRAGQYEQYF.

The chain is built from TRBV27 and TRBJ1-6, with D possibly TRBD1 on 5 matching bases. The CDR3 contains 13 residues. Trimming removed 3 bases at V and 7 bases at J, with 7 bases between. CDR1 and CDR2 from the germline V gene are MNHEY and SMNVEV (reference sequence). DNA for the CDR3: TGTGCCAGCAGTTTCGGGGGAAATTCACCCCTCCACTTT. Translated: CASSFGGNSPLHF.

The chain joins TRBV7-9 to TRBJ1-6; D not resolved. Germline assignment: CDR1 SEHNR and CDR2 FQNEAQ (reference sequence). Deletions cut 5 bases from V and 1 base from J, with 9 bases between. This CDR3 is 15 amino acids long. This CDR3 is CASSGEASYNSPLHF. The DNA of the CDR3 is TGTGCCAGCAGCGGTGAAGCATCCTATAATTCACCCCTCCACTTT.

This rearrangement joins TRBV2 to TRBJ2-7; possible D gene TRBD1, 6 bases. CDR1 and CDR2 (germline): SNHLY, FYNNEI. V shed 2 bases and J shed 5 bases, with 25 bases lying between them. The CDR3 runs to 18 residues. The DNA of the CDR3 is TGTGCCAGCAGTGAATTCTTCTCGGGAACAGGGAAACGGAACGAGCAGTACTTC. It yields the protein CASSEFFSGTGKRNEQYF.

This clonotype has just a few counts. The chain couples TRBV12-3 or TRBV12-4 to TRBJ2-1, with D possibly TRBD2 on 6 matching bases. The CDR3 consists of 16 residues. V lost 6 bases and J 0 bases, leaving 15 bases between the germline ends. The CDR3 sequence: CASRTSSADSYNEQFF. CDR3 DNA sequence: TGTGCCAGCAGGACCTCTAGCGCGGACTCCTACAATGAGCAGTTCTTC.

The chain carries TRBV10-3 and TRBJ2-1; maybe TRBD2 (6 bases). V lost 1 base to trimming and J lost 9 bases, with 10 bases between them. This CDR3 is 13 amino acids long. The V gene's germline CDR1 is ENHRY and CDR2 SYGVKD. The CDR3 here is CAISEWREAEQFF. The CDR3 DNA reads as TGTGCCATCAGTGAGTGGAGGGAGGCTGAGCAGTTCTTC.

The chain carries TRBV4-3 and TRBJ1-2; possibly TRBD1 for D (5 bases). V shed 3 bases and J shed 0 bases, with 11 bases lying between them. Per the germline V gene, CDR1 is LGHNA and CDR2 is YSLEER. CDR3 length equals 15 residues. Here the CDR3 DNA reads TGCGCCAGCAGCCATCGGGGGGGAGCTAACTATGGCTACACCTTC. Amino acid sequence: CASSHRGGANYGYTF.

V and J are TRBV20-1 and TRBJ2-7; tentatively, D is TRBD2 (7 bases). Germline CDR1 is DFQATT and CDR2 is SNEGSKA (reference sequence). This CDR3 is built from 16 residues. The germline V and J ends were trimmed by 6 bases and 3 bases, with 24 bases remaining between them. Here the CDR3 reads CSAGGSGGFAYYEQYF. The DNA for the CDR3 is TGCAGTGCCGGGGGCTCGGGGGGATTCGCCTACTACGAGCAGTACTTC.

V and J are TRBV7-7 and TRBJ2-7, with D hard to call. V shed 5 bases and J shed 7 bases, with 15 bases lying between them. Germline CDR1 SSHAT, CDR2 FNYEAQ (reference sequence). The CDR3 totals 13 residues. The CDR3 DNA reads as TGTGCCAGCAGCCGCGGCGGTCCACGGGAGCAGTACTTC. This encodes CASSRGGPREQYF.

V and J are TRBV27 and TRBJ2-3, with TRBD1 matching over 8 bases. Trimming at V came to 7 bases and at J to 0 bases, leaving 6 bases not matched to a gene. The germline V gene has CDR1 MNHEY and CDR2 SMNVEV (reference sequence). The CDR3 extends over 15 amino acids. The CDR3 DNA is TGTGCCAGCACTCAGGGGGCACGGAGCACAGATACGCAGTATTTT. Protein product: CASTQGARSTDTQYF.

This rearrangement joins TRBV12-3 or TRBV12-4 to TRBJ2-5; D not certain. CDR3 length: 12 residues. Trimming took off 6 bases at V and 3 bases at J, with 8 bases between the two ends. CDR3 in DNA: TGTGCCAGCAGACTCAATGAAGAGACCCAGTACTTC. Its translation: CASRLNEETQYF.

This CDR3 is CASSSRVDTDTQYF. As DNA, the CDR3 is TGTGCCAGCAGTTCTCGGGTTGACACAGATACGCAGTATTTT. This chain uses TRBV5-4 with TRBJ2-3; no firm D call. The CDR3 sequence is 14 residues long. Germline values: CDR1 SGHNT, CDR2 YYREEE (reference sequence). The V and J ends lost 5 bases and 2 bases respectively, with 12 bases between them.

This sequence joins TRBV7-6 and TRBJ1-1, with D uncertain. CDR3 size: 13 residues. Trimming left V 0 bases short and J 3 bases short, with 5 bases between. Germline V gene data show CDR1 as SGHVS and CDR2 as FNYEAQ. CDR3 in DNA: TGTGCCAGCAGCTTAGCCGGGCACACTGAAGCTTTCTTT. This gives the protein CASSLAGHTEAFF.

The J gene is TRBJ2-3, the V gene TRBV7-9; D not certain. CDR1 SEHNR and CDR2 FQNEAQ come from the germline V gene (reference sequence). The V gene lost 1 base and the J gene lost 1 base, with 9 bases spanning the gap. The CDR3 runs 15 residues. This CDR3 is CASSLGALGTDTQYF. The CDR3 coding sequence is TGTGCCAGCAGCTTAGGTGCTTTGGGCACAGATACGCAGTATTTT.

V is TRBV20-1 and J is TRBJ2-7; D perhaps matches TRBD1 (6 bases). V lost 6 bases and J lost 0, with 18 bases in between. The germline gives CDR1 DFQATT, CDR2 SNEGSKA (reference sequence). The CDR3 has 15 amino acids. CDR3 region: CSAEEDRLFSYEQYF. In nucleotides, the CDR3 is TGCAGTGCGGAAGAGGACAGACTATTCTCCTACGAGCAGTACTTC.

This clonotype was counted between two and nine times. J is TRBJ1-4 and V is TRBV19, with D unresolved. The V gene's germline CDR1 is LNHDA and CDR2 SQIVND (reference sequence). Trimming removed 3 bases at V and 0 bases at J, with 8 bases between. This CDR3 is 15 amino acids long. In DNA, the CDR3 is TGTGCCAGTAGTATTTTCCCAGCAACTAATGAAAAACTGTTTTTT. It codes for CASSIFPATNEKLFF.

The chain links TRBV6-5 to TRBJ2-4; no definite D call. This CDR3 is 18 amino acids long. The germline V and J ends were trimmed by 0 bases and 3 bases, with 18 bases remaining between them. CDR1 and CDR2 from the germline V gene are MNHEY and SVGAGI. The CDR3 reads CASSYSGLGRGDKNIQYF. CDR3 coding DNA: TGTGCCAGCAGTTACTCGGGGTTGGGCCGTGGCGACAAAAACATTCAGTACTTC.

In this sample, this clonotype turned up a few times. V and J are TRBV7-9 and TRBJ2-1; 11 positions match TRBD2. The CDR3 is 19 amino acids. J lost 3 bases, V lost 5 bases, and 15 bases had no gene match. Per the germline V gene, CDR1 is SEHNR and CDR2 is FQNEAQ (reference sequence). The CDR3 DNA reads TGTGCCAGCAGCCGAACTAGCGGGAGTGCATACATGATCTACAATGAGCAGTTCTTC. The encoded protein is CASSRTSGSAYMIYNEQFF.

The chain uses TRBV7-6 and TRBJ2-5; 9 nucleotides agree with TRBD2. V lost 1 base and J lost 5; bases outside the gene matches: 14. Germline lookup yields CDR1 SGHVS and CDR2 FNYEAQ. The CDR3 is 18 residues long. In DNA form, the CDR3 reads TGTGCCAGCAGCTTAGATGGGGGTAGCGGGAGATTGAGGGAGACCCAGTACTTC. Its protein product is CASSLDGGSGRLRETQYF. The full variable domain, with the rest looked up from reference TRBV7-6 and TRBJ2-5, is GAGVSQSPRYKVTKRGQDVALRCDPISGHVSLYWYRQALGQGPEFLTYFNYEAQQDKSGLPNDRFSAERPEGSISTLTIQRTEQRDSAMYRCASSLDGGSGRLRETQYFGPGTRLLVL.

The rearrangement joins TRBV19 to TRBJ1-1; 9 nucleotides agree with TRBD1. The CDR3 has 16 residues. V dropped 7 bases and J dropped 6; count of bases not matched to a gene: 15. Germline loops: CDR1 LNHDA, CDR2 SQIVND (reference sequence). In nucleotides, the CDR3 is TGTGCCAGTAACCTAGGCCGGGGACAGGGAATCTCTGAAGCTTTCTTT. The encoded protein is CASNLGRGQGISEAFF.